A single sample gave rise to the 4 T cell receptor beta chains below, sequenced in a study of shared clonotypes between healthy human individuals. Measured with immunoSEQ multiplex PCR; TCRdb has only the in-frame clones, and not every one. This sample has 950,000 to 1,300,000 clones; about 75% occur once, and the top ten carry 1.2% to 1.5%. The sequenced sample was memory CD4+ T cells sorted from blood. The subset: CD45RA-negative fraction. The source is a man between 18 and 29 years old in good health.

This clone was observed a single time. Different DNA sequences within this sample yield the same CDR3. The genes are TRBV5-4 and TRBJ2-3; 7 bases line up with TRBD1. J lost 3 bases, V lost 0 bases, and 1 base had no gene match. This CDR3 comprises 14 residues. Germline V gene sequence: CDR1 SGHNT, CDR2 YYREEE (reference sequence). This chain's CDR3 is CASSLGRGTDTQYF. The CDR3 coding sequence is TGTGCCAGCAGCTTGGGCAGGGGGACAGATACGCAGTATTTT.

CDR3 DNA: TGTGCCAGCAGGACTCTAGCGGCGAACACCGGGGAGCTGTTTTTT. Translated: CASRTLAANTGELFF. V usage is TRBV6-5 and J usage is TRBJ2-2; 7 nucleotides agree with TRBD2. CDR3 size: 15 residues. J gave up 0 bases and V 6 bases, and 4 bases lay outside the gene matches. Per germline, CDR1 MNHEY and CDR2 SVGAGI.

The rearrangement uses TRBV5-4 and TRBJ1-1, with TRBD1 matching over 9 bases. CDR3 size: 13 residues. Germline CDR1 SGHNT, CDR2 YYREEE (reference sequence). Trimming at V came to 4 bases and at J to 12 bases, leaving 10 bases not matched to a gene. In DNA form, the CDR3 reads TGTGCCAGCAGCCCCACGGACAGGGGACAAACTTTCTTT. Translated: CASSPTDRGQTFF.

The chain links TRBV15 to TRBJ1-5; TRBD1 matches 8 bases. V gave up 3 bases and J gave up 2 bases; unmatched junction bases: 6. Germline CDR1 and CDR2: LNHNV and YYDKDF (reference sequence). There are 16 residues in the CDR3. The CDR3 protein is CATSSEIQGGNQPQHF. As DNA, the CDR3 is TGTGCCACCAGCAGTGAGATACAGGGGGGCAATCAGCCCCAGCATTTT.